The TCR beta chain under discussion was sequenced for a study of T cell responses to AZD1222 COVID-19 vaccine (dated by TCRdb to about 2021). Background for the entire study: AZD1222 recipients with second doses at about 4 weeks or about 12 weeks were pooled, because spike-specific TCR depth and breadth did not differ between schedules. TCR sequencing was performed for approximately 240 trial participants, of whom around 200 were given two doses of AZD1222 and roughly 25 were given two doses of MenACWY control vaccine. Trial participants were enrolled into age subgroups of 18-55, 56-69 and 70-plus years, which contained around 150, 29 and 61 TCR-sequenced participants, respectively. The paper as a whole reports these results and caveats: Most participants were white British and females outnumbered males, and the authors suggested that clonal diversity may have been underestimated. Nearly half of unique spike-specific TCRs reportedly recognized epitopes outside regions mutated in the B.1.351 and B.1.1.7 variants. Because no samples from the day 14 peak response were available, repertoires could be characterized only after the peak T cell response. The 56-69-year group was small, and its depth increase did not reach significance, likely because of low power. Conclusions about previously exposed vaccinees are limited, since just a handful of AZD1222 recipients were seropositive for SARS-CoV-2 at baseline. Vaccine-associated CD4 TCRs spanned the whole spike protein, with dominant responses in regions 160-218 and 743-854. A significant rise in spike-specific TCR breadth and depth was observed after two AZD1222 doses relative to day 0 and relative to MenACWY recipients.

Comments on this clone: No cognate antigen has been identified for it. No much larger clone exists at a distance of one base, and base qualities are not known.

The time point label corresponds to: baseline before first vaccination. The vaccinee samples were drawn from two UK trials, COV001 and COV002, one of which was a single-blind randomized controlled phase 2/3 trial testing AZD1222 (ChAdOx1 nCoV-19) in healthy adults. Trial participant PBMC samples were collected at day 0 and day 28 after the second dose for TCRbeta chain sequencing. Spanning cysteine to phenylalanine, the CDR3 consists of 15 amino acids. The CDR3 DNA has 45 bases and is translated from base 1. The germline V gene provides CDR1 SGHAT and CDR2 FQNNGV. V is cut back by 4 bases and J by 5 bases, with 4 bases in the junction unmatched. The CDR3 regions of human TCRbeta chains were subjected to immunosequencing. On the study's bioinformatics: Repertoire TCRs were matched against a reference library of SARS-CoV-2-specific TCRs generated with the MIRA antigen-specificity platform. Breadth meant the fraction of unique TCRs that were SARS-CoV-2-associated, whereas depth meant the fraction of total T cells that were SARS-CoV-2-associated. Using the MIRA data, each spike-specific TCR was assigned both to the spike region to which the TCR was reactive and to a CD4 or CD8 class. Log10-transformed breadth and depth values were compared by one-way ANOVA with Sidak's multiple comparisons tests. In TCRdb, the immuneACCESS table is reduced to in-frame sequences with V and J assigned. These tables do not hold every clone; where another copy was compared, an unresolved V gene accounts for under half, and the others remain unexplained. V, J and clone size derive from that table, while D and trimming were established from the DNA sequence. For this sample there are 150,000 to 180,000 clones; less than 90% appear just once. 3.1% of the sample is taken by the ten largest.

This TCR came from an adult in good health. The V gene is TRBV11-2 and the J gene is TRBJ2-2, with 10 middle bases fitting TRBD2. Material: peripheral blood, obtained on day 0 of AZD1222 vaccination. The CDR3 protein sequence reads: CASSYTSGETGELFF. The nucleotide sequence reads as follows: TGTGCCAGCAGCTATACTAGCGGGGAGACCGGGGAGCTGTTTTTT.